This record looks at one TCR beta chain sequence and its context. The entry originates in a study of blood T cell repertoires in COVID-19. Study-wide context: Researchers got acute and convalescent COVID-19 samples from the United States, Italy and Spain. The analysed material was cDNA or gDNA that came from T cells, B-cell-depleted T cells, or PBMCs.

From germline, CDR1 is SQVTM and CDR2 ANQGSEA. J was trimmed by 5 bases and V by 5 bases; bases with no gene match: 8. This CDR3 is built from 14 residues. Original processing notes: Counts of nucleated cells, estimated from reference gene primer amplification, were obtained. Method: immunoSEQ multiplex PCR; TCRdb's copy keeps in-frame clones and lacks some. Clone size and V and J calls were adopted from that table, with D and trimming inferred from the DNA. The table includes about 210,000 clones, approximately 90% detected once. The chain links TRBV29-1 to TRBJ2-3; 9 nucleotides agree with TRBD1. The clonotype originates from a woman between 35 and 50 years old with acute or convalescent COVID-19. The sequenced material came from peripheral blood. The CDR3: CSVSPQGAKDTQYF. For the CDR3, the DNA is TGCAGCGTTAGCCCACAGGGGGCGAAAGATACGCAGTATTTT.